The clone carrying this T cell receptor (beta chain) showed up just a few times. Its specificity is unknown. The data were taken from a study of T cells in localized non-small cell lung cancer. The study's findings and limits: Analysis by sequencing included only one tumor region, so heterogeneity remains possible. Appearance in adjacent lung was seen for a median about 60 of the top 100 tumor clones. Uninvolved nearby lung showed the greatest T cell clonality, exceeding that found in tumor.

Germline assignment: CDR1 SNHLY and CDR2 FYNNEI. The CDR3 is 15 residues long. V was cut by 1 base and J by 3 bases, with 9 bases left in between. Libraries were prepared by immunoSEQ multiplex PCR; TCRdb keeps only in-frame clonotypes and omits some of them. The sample holds 75,000 to 80,000 clones; 88% are singletons and the top ten take 20% to 25%. The rearrangement joins TRBV2 to TRBJ2-2; D remains unclear. The sequence was obtained from a woman aged 35-75 years with stage I squamous cell lung carcinoma. Sequencing was performed on peripheral blood, taken before any cancer treatment. The CDR3 loop is CASSEVVKYTGELFF. The CDR3 region has the DNA TGTGCCAGCAGTGAAGTCGTCAAGTACACCGGGGAGCTGTTTTTT.